This T cell receptor beta chain was recorded in a study of sequential checkpoint blockade in melanoma. Study at large: Arm A got nivolumab then ipilimumab; arm B the reverse, 1:1.

TCRdb keeps only in-frame clones here, not all; method: immunoSEQ multiplex PCR. Among around 34,000 clones listed, more than 65% were seen once. Between the trimmed V and J ends, which lost 0 bases and 2 bases, there was a span of 17 bases. Per germline, CDR1 SGHRS and CDR2 YFSETQ. This CDR3 region has 17 residues. Treatment indicated: randomized to nivolumab then ipilimumab (arm A) or the reverse (arm B). From thawed PBMCs, live CD3+CD8+ cells negative for CD19 and CD56 were sorted. J is TRBJ2-5 and V is TRBV5-1; no clear D gene. This receptor was identified in a human donor with melanoma. Material: CD8+ T cells sorted from blood (inferred from file names), obtained from a patient given nivolumab and ipilimumab in sequence. The CDR3: CASSLAARPTFQETQYF. CDR3 nucleotide sequence: TGCGCCAGCAGCTTGGCGGCTAGGCCCACCTTTCAAGAGACCCAGTACTTC. The entire variable domain, with the rest obtained from reference TRBV5-1 and TRBJ2-5, is as follows: KAGVTQTPRYLIKTRGQQVTLSCSPISGHRSVSWYQQTPGQGLQFLFEYFSETQRNKGNFPGRFSGRQFSNSRSEMNVSTLELGDSALYLCASSLAARPTFQETQYFGPGTRLLVL.